Listed below are T cell receptor beta chains from one sample, sequenced in a study of CD8+CD57+ T cells in acquired aplastic anemia. Via MiXCR, TCRdb re-called the reads, giving one row per CDR3 protein. In the table there are roughly 200,000 distinct CDR3 sequences, approximately 60% of which are singletons. The material sequenced was sorted CD4+, CD8+, or CD8+CD57+ T cells (not recorded which) from PBMCs. The receptors originated from a human donor in good health. The CDR3 runs from the conserved cysteine through the conserved F or W. Fields, in order: D gene, V gene, J gene, clone size, CDR3 protein, CDR3 DNA. A D gene is named only where the DNA matches it firmly. The size field is filled for only some rows; it gives once, few, many or a size class.

d_gene: TRBD2
v_gene: TRBV7-2
j_gene: TRBJ2-7
abundance: once
CDR3aa: CASSSPTGTSGSYEQYF
CDR3nt: TGTGCCAGCAGCTCGCCAACCGGGACTAGCGGGTCCTACGAGCAGTACTTC

d_gene: NA
v_gene: TRBV7-3
j_gene: TRBJ2-2
abundance: NA
CDR3aa: CASSPRGEIGGELFF
CDR3nt: TGTGCCAGCAGCCCTAGGGGGGAAATCGGAGGGGAGCTGTTTTTT

d_gene: NA
v_gene: TRBV27
j_gene: TRBJ1-1
abundance: many
CDR3aa: CASSFMASNTEAFF
CDR3nt: TGTGCCAGCAGTTTCATGGCGTCGAACACTGAAGCTTTCTTT

d_gene: TRBD2
v_gene: TRBV7-2
j_gene: TRBJ2-7
abundance: NA
CDR3aa: CASSLIGLAGGSSYEQYF
CDR3nt: TGTGCCAGCAGCTTAATTGGACTAGCGGGAGGGTCCTCCTACGAGCAGTACTTC

d_gene: NA
v_gene: TRBV25-1
j_gene: TRBJ1-3
abundance: NA
CDR3aa: CASCTGPTSGLSGNTIYF
CDR3nt: TGTGCCAGCTGTACCGGACCTACCTCAGGACTCTCTGGAAACACCATATATTTT

d_gene: TRBD1
v_gene: TRBV19
j_gene: TRBJ2-3
abundance: NA
CDR3aa: CASRGQGKDTQYF
CDR3nt: TGTGCCAGTAGAGGACAGGGAAAGGATACGCAGTATTTT

d_gene: NA
v_gene: TRBV6-1
j_gene: TRBJ2-3
abundance: NA
CDR3aa: CATGQLTDTQYF
CDR3nt: TGTGCCACCGGACAGTTAACAGATACGCAGTATTTT

d_gene: TRBD1
v_gene: TRBV10-3
j_gene: TRBJ1-1
abundance: NA
CDR3aa: CAISARDRGPEAFF
CDR3nt: TGTGCCATCAGTGCCCGAGACAGGGGACCTGAAGCTTTCTTT

d_gene: NA
v_gene: TRBV2
j_gene: TRBJ2-7
abundance: many
CDR3aa: CASSVQGNYEQYF
CDR3nt: TGTGCCAGCAGTGTACAGGGCAACTACGAGCAGTACTTC

d_gene: NA
v_gene: TRBV12-3/TRBV12-4
j_gene: TRBJ1-5
abundance: few
CDR3aa: CASTNRAGKSQPQHF
CDR3nt: TGTGCCAGCACGAATCGCGCAGGGAAGAGTCAGCCCCAGCATTTT

d_gene: NA
v_gene: TRBV15
j_gene: TRBJ1-1
abundance: NA
CDR3aa: CATSSTGPNTEAFF
CDR3nt: TGTGCCACCAGCAGTACAGGTCCTAACACTGAAGCTTTCTTT

d_gene: NA
v_gene: TRBV27
j_gene: TRBJ2-3
abundance: few
CDR3aa: CASSLGGPEAGTQYF
CDR3nt: TGTGCCAGCAGTTTAGGAGGGCCCGAAGCTGGTACGCAGTATTTT

d_gene: NA
v_gene: TRBV13
j_gene: TRBJ1-2
abundance: few
CDR3aa: CASSLAGDYTF
CDR3nt: TGTGCCAGCAGCTTAGCCGGGGACTACACCTTC

d_gene: TRBD1
v_gene: TRBV6-4
j_gene: TRBJ1-2
abundance: many
CDR3aa: CASSDGRQGVSGYTF
CDR3nt: TGTGCCAGCAGTGACGGTCGGCAGGGGGTATCGGGCTACACCTTC